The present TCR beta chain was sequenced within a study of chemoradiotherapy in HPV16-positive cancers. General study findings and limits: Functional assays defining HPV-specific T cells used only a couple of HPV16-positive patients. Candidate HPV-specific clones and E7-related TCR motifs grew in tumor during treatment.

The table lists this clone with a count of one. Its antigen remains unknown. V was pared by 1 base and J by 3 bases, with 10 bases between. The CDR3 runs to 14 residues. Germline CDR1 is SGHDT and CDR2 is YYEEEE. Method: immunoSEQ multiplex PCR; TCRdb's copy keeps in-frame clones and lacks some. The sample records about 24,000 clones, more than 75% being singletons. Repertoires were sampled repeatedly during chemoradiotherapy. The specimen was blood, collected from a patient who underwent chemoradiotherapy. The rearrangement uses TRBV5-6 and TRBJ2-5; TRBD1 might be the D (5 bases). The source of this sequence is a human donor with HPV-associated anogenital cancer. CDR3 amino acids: CASSLLGVEETQYF. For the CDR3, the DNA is TGTGCCAGCAGCTTGTTAGGGGTAGAAGAGACCCAGTACTTC.